The source of this T cell receptor (beta chain) is a study of regulatory T cells in long-lasting Graves disease (dated by TCRdb to the early 2020s). Regarding the study in general: Antithyroid drugs had been taken for less than 3 months by newly diagnosed Graves' disease patients. A total of 33 samples underwent TCR sequencing, from 13 patients with persistent Graves' disease and 20 or so patients with newly diagnosed Graves' disease. The study took place in China and was registered as a clinical trial. This study used TCR sequencing and RNA sequencing of peripheral blood to compare persistent Graves' disease patients against newly diagnosed Graves' disease patients.

This clonotype was recorded many times. It lacks a known antigen. Qualities for individual bases were not recorded, and no much larger clone is one base off. The study at large found these results: Only peripheral blood was studied, because thyroid tissue, the primary lesion, was inaccessible. A larger number of public clonotypes was shared among persistent patients (about 2,700) than among newly diagnosed patients (approximately 1,000). Sequencing and analysis were limited to the TCR beta chain. The authors acknowledged the small sample size as a limitation that may reduce accuracy. Preferential use of TRBV28, TRBJ1-2 and TRBJ2-5 was observed in persistent disease, whereas TRBV20-1 and TRBJ2-1 were favored in newly diagnosed disease. Persistent Graves' disease patients showed lower TCR Shannon entropy and fewer highly expanded clones than newly diagnosed patients, suggesting clonal expansion.

Sample time point, as interpreted from the label and publication: newly diagnosed GD, antithyroid drugs for less than 3 months. For both TCR sequencing and RNA sequencing, RNA was extracted from PBMCs in TRIzol. The diagnosis of Graves' disease followed American Thyroid Association guidelines. Patients were recruited from an endocrinology department in Xi'an, China. Each patient gave approximately 10 milliliters of peripheral blood, collected in an EDTA anticoagulant tube. PBMCs were isolated by Ficoll Paque Plus density gradient separation without further T cell sorting. RNA quality was checked with an Agilent 2100 Bioanalyzer and agarose gel, and concentration with a NanoDrop 2000. V and J are truncated by 6 bases and 4 bases respectively, leaving an intervening sequence of 10 bases. Taken from cysteine to phenylalanine, the CDR3 has 13 residues. Solely the CDR3 DNA is kept, with 39 bases framed from the first base. Reading the germline V gene gives CDR1 MDHEN and CDR2 SYDVKM.

The library came from multiplex PCR. Sequencer: Illumina HiSeq 4000. iRepertoire HTBI primers and Arm-PCR amplification of CDR3 regions were used to construct TCR beta libraries. PCR products were gel purified before sequencing. The paper's data handling went like this. Across samples, roughly 60 TRBV and 15 or so TRBJ segments were identified and used for gene usage analysis of CDR3 amino acid clonotypes. COPE and FqMerger were used to merge filtered high-quality paired reads into contigs. BLAST was used to align contigs to IMGT TRBV, TRBD and TRBJ reference genes, and CDR3 was defined according to IMGT. Any clonotype with a frequency above 0.1% was counted as a highly expanded clone. Repertoire diversity was measured by Shannon entropy, and V-J evenness by the Gini coefficient. Clonotypes shared by more than one individual were considered public. TCRdb passed the public sequencing reads through fastp at Q25 and MiXCR, retaining productive beta sequences. Rows merge per CDR3 protein into single entries with the most common DNA and genes. The V and J calls shown here were made by TCRdb, not taken from the authors' results. A total of over 450,000 distinct CDR3 sequences appear in this sample, more than 10% of them only once. Approximately 9.6% of the sample is in the top ten clones.

The same data also contributed to another study, on T cells in Graves' hyperthyroidism and ophthalmopathy. According to the second study: A patient counted as having stable Graves' hyperthyroidism if no progression to ophthalmopathy occurred over 18 months of follow-up. Hyperthyroidism patients were newly diagnosed, had a disease duration of under 2 months, and were aged 18 to 65 years. Exclusion was applied to patients with uncontrolled infections, other autoimmune diseases, pregnancy or lactation. Diagnoses were based on clinical symptoms, serum thyroxine and TRAb, thyroid ultrasound and orbital computed tomography. The first round of RT-PCR for the TCR CDR3 was performed with the HTBI primer set and the Qiagen OneStep RT-PCR kit. Most expanded thyroid clonotypes (frequency above 0.001) were also found in blood, which suggests that blood repertoires may mirror thyroid immune responses. A model built on a 13 V-J signature distinguished ophthalmopathy from stable hyperthyroidism, reaching approximately 89% sensitivity and 81% to 83% specificity in cross-validation and 80%/75% in testing. In validation, the model predicted progression to ophthalmopathy a median of around six months before onset, with 70% to 71% sensitivity and just under 75% specificity. To identify distinguishing TCR V-J signatures, a discovery cohort of around 100 patients was used, comprising some 43 with Graves' ophthalmopathy and 57 with stable Graves' hyperthyroidism. Prospective prediction of ophthalmopathy was tested in an independent validation cohort consisting of roughly 19 hyperthyroidism patients and approximately 16 patients who later progressed to ophthalmopathy. The 75 to 100 discovery patients were randomly split 7:3 into training and test sets. In about 6 Graves' hyperthyroidism patients, the study also compared T-cell repertoires from thyroid tissue with T-cell repertoires from blood. After blood sampling, hyperthyroidism patients were treated with methimazole at a starting dose of 30 mg daily, and ophthalmopathy patients were treated with high-dose intravenous methylprednisolone. A second multiplex PCR round built the libraries, followed by size selection and purification. Sequencing of the libraries was done on an Illumina HiSeq2000 using paired-end 100 bp reads. SOAPnuke was used to process the raw data, removing reads that contained adapters or uncalled bases, had a mean Phred below 15, or lacked an exact match to the constant primer or identifier. COPE v1.2.5 was used to merge the high-quality paired reads, and each unique nucleotide sequence was defined as a clonotype. Clonotypes were aligned to IMGT TRBV, TRBD and TRBJ reference segments using MiTCR v1.1. Only V-J combinations with frequency above 0.0001, covering about 99% of repertoires, were analysed. The TCS score was defined as the ratio of F50 (clonal expansion) to E x V (chaos), calculated using BLOSUM62-based TCRdist between CDR3 peptides within each V-J. Welch's t-statistics and random forest reduced several hundred V-J features to around 14, which were used in a naive Bayes classifier (R e1071). Sample size was not statistically predetermined, and investigators were not blinded to group allocation. The paper reports TCR Vbeta CDR3 sequencing of approximately 130 peripheral blood samples: over 40 ophthalmopathy, 70 to 85 hyperthyroidism and approximately 17 progressor patients.

The sequence derives from a woman between 25 and 40 years old with Graves disease. Donor details come from another sample of the same person, matched by shared clones. The source material was peripheral blood mononuclear cells (PBMCs), sampled at new diagnosis, from a patient treated with antithyroid drugs. The chain was built from TRBV28 and TRBJ1-5; the D gene is unclear. The bases read TGTGCCAGCAGCTTAGTAGGGAATCAGCCCCAGCATTTT. It encodes CASSLVGNQPQHF.